This T cell receptor beta chain comes out of a study of technical replicates of blood from a handful of donors. This table comes from immunoSEQ multiplex PCR, and its TCRdb copy is limited to in-frame clones, with some not included. This sample has almost 90,000 clones, with over 90% found just once. The CDR3 consists of 16 residues. Germline V gene data show CDR1 as SGHNT and CDR2 as YYREEE (reference sequence). Trimming took 2 bases from V and 0 from J, leaving 15 bases between them. The receptor's source is a human donor in good health. Sequencing input: T cells isolated from PBMCs. This sequence joins TRBV5-4 and TRBJ2-7, with a possible D match to TRBD2 (6 bases). The CDR3 nucleotides read TGTGCCAGCAGCTTTGGGCCGGGACTTAGCTCCTACGAGCAGTACTTC. Protein sequence: CASSFGPGLSSYEQYF.